Listed below are T cell receptor beta chains from one sample, sequenced in a study of Tregs in tolerant kidney transplant recipients. TCRdb keeps only in-frame clones here, not all; method: immunoSEQ multiplex PCR. The sample yields tens of thousands of clones, 93% seen once. The sequencing used CD4+ T cells from blood (PBMCs), collected 12 months after the transplant. The receptors were sampled from a human patient who received a combined kidney and bone marrow transplant. The graft donor may have contributed some T cells. Both conserved end residues are part of each CDR3. A D gene is named only where the DNA matches it firmly. Some rows have no size entry. The others give once, few or many, or a class for an expanded clone.

v_gene,abundance,d_gene,j_gene,CDR3aa,CDR3nt
TRBV11-2,.,TRBD2,TRBJ2-3,CASSLLAGAKGDTQYF,TGTGCCAGCAGCTTGCTAGCGGGGGCAAAGGGAGATACGCAGTATTTT
TRBV7-6,.,TRBD2,TRBJ2-7,CASSLGLAGTYEQYF,TGTGCCAGCAGCCTCGGACTAGCGGGAACCTACGAGCAGTACTTC
TRBV20-1,.,.,TRBJ1-5,CSARDDQPQHF,TGCAGTGCTAGAGACGATCAGCCCCAGCATTTT
TRBV7-3,once,.,TRBJ2-1,CASSLDGGRNEQFF,TGTGCCAGCAGCTTAGACGGGGGGCGTAATGAGCAGTTCTTC
TRBV9,.,.,TRBJ1-1,CASSAGARDTEAFF,TGTGCCAGCAGCGCTGGGGCCAGGGACACTGAAGCTTTCTTT
TRBV7-8,.,TRBD2,TRBJ2-5,CASSLNAGEGETQYF,TGTGCCAGCAGCTTAAACGCGGGGGAGGGAGAGACCCAGTACTTC
TRBV5-1,.,.,TRBJ2-5,CASSLGGQKGIETQYF,TGCGCCAGCAGCTTGGGAGGCCAGAAGGGGATCGAGACCCAGTACTTC
TRBV9,.,TRBD1,TRBJ1-1,CASSVAAGGPRTEAFF,TGTGCCAGCAGCGTAGCGGCAGGGGGCCCACGGACTGAAGCTTTCTTT
TRBV29-1,.,TRBD1,TRBJ2-7,CSVVTPWGQGSYEQYF,TGCAGCGTTGTAACTCCTTGGGGACAGGGTTCCTACGAGCAGTACTTC
TRBV10-3,.,.,TRBJ1-3,CAISESAASGNTIYF,TGTGCCATCAGTGAGTCCGCGGCCTCTGGAAACACCATATATTTT
TRBV30,.,.,TRBJ2-7,CAWSLGFSYEQYF,TGTGCCTGGTCCTTGGGCTTTTCCTACGAGCAGTACTTC
TRBV6-1,.,.,TRBJ1-1,CASSEGKGRGFKAFF,TGTGCCAGCAGTGAAGGGAAGGGAAGGGGGTTTAAAGCTTTCTTT
TRBV15,.,TRBD1,TRBJ2-5,CATSIATGVQETQYF,TGTGCCACCAGCATAGCAACAGGGGTCCAAGAGACCCAGTACTTC
TRBV19,.,TRBD1,TRBJ1-2,CATTRDRGFGYTF,TGTGCCACCACCCGGGACAGGGGGTTCGGCTACACCTTC